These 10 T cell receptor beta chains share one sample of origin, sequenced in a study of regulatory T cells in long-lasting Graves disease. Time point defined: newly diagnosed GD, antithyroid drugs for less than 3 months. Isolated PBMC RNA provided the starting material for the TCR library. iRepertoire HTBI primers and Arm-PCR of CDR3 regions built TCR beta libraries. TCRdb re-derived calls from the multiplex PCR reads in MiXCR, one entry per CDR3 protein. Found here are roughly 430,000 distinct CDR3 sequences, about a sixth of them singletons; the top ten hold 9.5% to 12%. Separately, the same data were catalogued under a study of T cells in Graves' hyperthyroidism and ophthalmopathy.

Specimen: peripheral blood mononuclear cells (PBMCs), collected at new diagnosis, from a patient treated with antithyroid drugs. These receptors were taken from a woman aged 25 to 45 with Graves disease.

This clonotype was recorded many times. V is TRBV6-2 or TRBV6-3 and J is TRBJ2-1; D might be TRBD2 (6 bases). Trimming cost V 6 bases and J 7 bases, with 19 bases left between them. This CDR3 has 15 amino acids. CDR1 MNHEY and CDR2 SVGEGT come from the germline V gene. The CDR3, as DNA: TGTGCCAGCAGAGTTTATTGGGCGGGAAGTAATGAGCAGTTCTTC. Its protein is CASRVYWAGSNEQFF.

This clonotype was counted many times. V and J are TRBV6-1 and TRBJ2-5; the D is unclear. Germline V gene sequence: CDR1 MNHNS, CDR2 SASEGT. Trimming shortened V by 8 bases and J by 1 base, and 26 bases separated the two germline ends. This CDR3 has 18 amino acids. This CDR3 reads CASSPKVVAPLLQETQYF. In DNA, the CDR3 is TGTGCCAGCTCACCCAAGGTAGTCGCACCCCTGCTCCAAGAGACCCAGTACTTC.

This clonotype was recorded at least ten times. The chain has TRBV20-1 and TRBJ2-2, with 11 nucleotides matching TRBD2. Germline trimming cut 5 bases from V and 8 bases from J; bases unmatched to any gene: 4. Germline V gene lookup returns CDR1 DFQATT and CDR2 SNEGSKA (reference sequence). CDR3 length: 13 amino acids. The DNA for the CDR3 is TGCAGTGCTCTCCGGACTAGCGGGGGGGAGCTGTTTTTT. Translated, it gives CSALRTSGGELFF.

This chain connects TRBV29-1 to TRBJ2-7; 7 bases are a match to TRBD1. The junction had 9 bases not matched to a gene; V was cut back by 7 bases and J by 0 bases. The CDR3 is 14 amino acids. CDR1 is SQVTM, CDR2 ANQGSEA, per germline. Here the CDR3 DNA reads TGCAGCGCAGGGACAGCCCTAAGCTCCTACGAGCAGTACTTC. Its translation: CSAGTALSSYEQYF.

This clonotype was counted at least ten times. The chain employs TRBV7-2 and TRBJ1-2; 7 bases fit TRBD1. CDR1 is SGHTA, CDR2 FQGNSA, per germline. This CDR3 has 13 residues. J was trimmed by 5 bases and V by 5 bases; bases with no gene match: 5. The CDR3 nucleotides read TGTGCCAGCAGCCGGACAGGTCCATATGGCTACACCTTC. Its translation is CASSRTGPYGYTF.

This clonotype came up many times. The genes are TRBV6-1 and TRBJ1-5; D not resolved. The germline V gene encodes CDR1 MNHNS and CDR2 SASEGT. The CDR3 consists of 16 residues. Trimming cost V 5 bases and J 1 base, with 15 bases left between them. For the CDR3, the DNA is TGTGCCAGCAGTCGCCGGGCCCCAGAAAGCAATCAGCCCCAGCATTTT. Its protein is CASSRRAPESNQPQHF.

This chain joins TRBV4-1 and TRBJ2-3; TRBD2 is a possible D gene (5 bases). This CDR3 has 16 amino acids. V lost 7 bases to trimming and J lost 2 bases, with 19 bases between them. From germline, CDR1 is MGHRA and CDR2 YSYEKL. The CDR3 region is CASTKVLAQFTDTQYF. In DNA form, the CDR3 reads TGCGCCAGCACCAAGGTCCTAGCTCAATTCACAGATACGCAGTATTTT.

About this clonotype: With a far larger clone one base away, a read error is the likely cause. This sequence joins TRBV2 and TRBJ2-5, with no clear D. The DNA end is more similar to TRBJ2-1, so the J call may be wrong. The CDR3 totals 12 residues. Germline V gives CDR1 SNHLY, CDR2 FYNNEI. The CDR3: CASCGANGEQFF. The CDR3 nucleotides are TGTGCCAGCTGTGGTGCCAACGGTGAGCAGTTCTTC.

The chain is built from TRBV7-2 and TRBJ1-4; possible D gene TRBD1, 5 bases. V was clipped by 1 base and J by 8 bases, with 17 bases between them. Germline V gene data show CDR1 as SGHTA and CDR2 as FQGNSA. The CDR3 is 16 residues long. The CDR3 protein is CASSLGGSLDGEKLFF. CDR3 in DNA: TGTGCCAGCAGCTTAGGGGGCAGCCTCGATGGGGAAAAACTGTTTTTT.

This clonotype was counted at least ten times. This CDR3 is CASRPPEGQGWETQYF. As DNA, the CDR3 is TGTGCCAGCAGACCCCCCGAGGGACAGGGGTGGGAGACCCAGTACTTC. V and J are TRBV28 and TRBJ2-5; TRBD1 matches 10 bases. The CDR3 length is 16 residues. The trim removed 6 bases at V and 5 bases at J, leaving 12 bases unmatched. Looked up from germline, CDR1 is MDHEN and CDR2 is SYDVKM.